The present entry profiles one T cell receptor (beta chain) with its context. The data belong to a study of blood T cell repertoires in COVID-19. The overall study: Nucleic acid was either cDNA or gDNA, and it came from T cells, B-cell-depleted T cells, or PBMCs.

The germline V gene has CDR1 SQVTM and CDR2 ANQGSEA. Deletions cut 4 bases from V and 6 bases from J, with 6 bases between. This CDR3 is built from 11 residues. Grouping used clinical history reported by participants in a survey and questionnaire. In the authors' workflow: Nucleated cell counts were estimated from reference gene primer amplification. The data were produced by immunoSEQ multiplex PCR, yet TCRdb's version contains in-frame clones alone and is incomplete. The DNA was the basis for D and trimming; V, J and clone size are from that table. This table has about 270,000 clones, around 87% appearing once.

Sequencing was performed on PBMCs or T cells enriched from blood (not recorded which). The genes are TRBV29-1 and TRBJ1-4; D ambiguous. The source is a young woman who had recovered from COVID-19. The CDR3 DNA follows: TGCAGCGTTGGAGGGTATGAAAAACTGTTTTTT. Protein: CSVGGYEKLFF.